A single sample gave rise to the 6 T cell receptor beta chains below, sequenced in a study of blood T cells in healthy people across ages. The authors ran a second PCR of roughly 6 to 12 cycles using a sample-barcoded 5' primer and a J-beta primer mix. TCRdb itself ran the 5' RACE reads through MiXCR, one entry per CDR3 protein. The top ten clones hold approximately 17% of a sample with more than 800,000 distinct CDR3 sequences, under 55% of them seen once. The material sequenced was blood. The receptors were gathered from a woman aged 60-75 years in good health.

The genes are TRBV6-1 and TRBJ2-1, with D possibly matching TRBD1 (6 bases). The V end lost 6 bases, the J end lost 4 bases, and 16 bases lay between the germline ends. CDR3 length: 15 residues. Germline V gene sequence: CDR1 MNHNS, CDR2 SASEGT. The CDR3 DNA reads TGTGCCAGCAGGCAAGACAGGAGTACTTACAATGAGCAGTTCTTC. Translated: CASRQDRSTYNEQFF.

V usage is TRBV10-1 and J usage is TRBJ2-1; 12 bases agree with TRBD1. The J segment lost 7 bases and the V segment lost 6 bases, leaving 16 bases of the junction unmatched. The length of the CDR3 is 18 residues. The germline V gene encodes CDR1 WNHNN and CDR2 SYGVQD (reference sequence). CDR3 in amino acids: CASSNRDRGPILRNEQFF. CDR3 nucleotides: TGCGCCAGCAGCAACCGGGACAGGGGGCCCATCCTTCGAAATGAGCAGTTCTTC.

This clonotype has a handful of counts. The chain couples TRBV6-2 or TRBV6-3 to TRBJ2-7; the D gene could be TRBD1 or TRBD2 (5 bases each). This CDR3 has 15 residues. Germline-derived CDR1 and CDR2 are MNHEY and SVGEGT. The germline V and J ends were trimmed by 2 bases and 0 bases, with 11 bases remaining between them. CDR3 sequence reads: CASSYGGDGSYEQYF. The CDR3 DNA follows: TGTGCCAGCAGTTACGGTGGGGACGGCTCCTACGAGCAGTACTTC.

This clonotype appeared many times. The chain recombines TRBV7-9 with TRBJ1-1, with a possible D match to TRBD1 (5 bases). The germline CDR1 and CDR2 sequences are SEHNR and FQNEAQ (reference sequence). This CDR3 has 13 residues. V lost 5 bases and J 3 bases, leaving 10 bases between the germline ends. Written as DNA, the CDR3 is TGTGCCAGCAGCAAGGACACCGACACTGAAGCTTTCTTT. It codes for CASSKDTDTEAFF. Together with reference TRBV7-9 and TRBJ1-1, the CDR3 gives the full variable domain: DTGVSQNPRHKITKRGQNVTFRCDPISEHNRLYWYRQTLGQGPEFLTYFQNEAQLEKSRLLSDRFSAERPKGSFSTLEIQRTEQGDSAMYLCASSKDTDTEAFFGQGTRLTVV.

As to this clonotype: The junction and the germline gene differ at one end; a read error may be behind it. V gene TRBV15 combines with J gene TRBJ2-5; D may be TRBD2 (6 bases). There are 14 residues in the CDR3. In germline, CDR1 is LNHNV, CDR2 YYDKDF (reference sequence). The CDR3 reads CATSRGGGIETLYF. CDR3 bases: TGTGCCACCAGCAGAGGTGGGGGGATTGAGACCCTGTACTTC.

This clonotype has only a few counts. CDR3 amino acids: CASMGGNEQFF. CDR3 nucleotides: TGTGCCAGCATGGGGGGCAATGAGCAGTTCTTC. J is TRBJ2-1 and V is TRBV14; maybe TRBD2 (6 bases). V lost 7 bases to trimming and J lost 6 bases, with 7 bases between them. This CDR3 spans 11 amino acids. Germline V gene lookup returns CDR1 SGHDN and CDR2 FVKESK.